The sample holds a few counts of the clone carrying this TCR beta chain. Original analysis: Nucleated cell counts were estimated from reference gene primer amplification. Measured with immunoSEQ multiplex PCR; TCRdb has only the in-frame clones, and not every one. The DNA was the basis for D and trimming; V, J and clone size are from that table. The sample yields tens of thousands of clones, roughly 87% seen once. The data were taken from a study of blood T cell repertoires in COVID-19. Study-wide background: Samples taken during acute and convalescent COVID-19 were collected in the United States, Italy and Spain. Sample material is recorded as cDNA or gDNA derived from T cells, B-cell-depleted T cells, or PBMCs.

The sequencing input was peripheral blood. The receptor was derived from a man between 45 and 60 years old with acute or convalescent COVID-19.

CDR3 loop: CASSQQGTLGSPLHF. Here the CDR3 DNA reads TGTGCCAGCAGCCAACAGGGGACATTAGGGTCACCCCTCCACTTT. This chain links TRBV7-8 with TRBJ1-6; 7 bases agree with TRBD1. This CDR3 spans 15 amino acids. The junction had 11 bases not matched to a gene; V was cut back by 5 bases and J by 10 bases. CDR1 is SGHVS, CDR2 FQNEAQ, per germline.